This section outlines one T cell receptor beta chain sequence together with its context. The sample originates from a study of blood T cell repertoires in COVID-19. Background on the study: Italy, Spain and the United States were the sources of the convalescent and acute COVID-19 samples.

The Seattle patients joined while their infection was active and were tracked longitudinally afterward. The CDR3 spans 14 residues. V was clipped by 3 bases and J by 4 bases, with 12 bases between them. Germline V gene sequence: CDR1 SGHRS, CDR2 YFSETQ. Methods used by the authors: Amplification of reference gene primers was used by the study to estimate nucleated cell counts. This table comes from immunoSEQ multiplex PCR, and its TCRdb copy is limited to in-frame clones, with some not included. Clone size and V and J calls were adopted from that table, with D and trimming inferred from the DNA. Among some 310,000 clones, approximately 87% were seen once, and the ten largest hold less than 3.5%.

This sequence joins TRBV5-1 and TRBJ2-3, with D tentatively TRBD1 (5 bases). Input material: peripheral blood. The source of this sequence is a woman aged 25 to 45 with COVID-19, enrolled during active disease. The DNA of the CDR3 is TGCGCCAGCAGCTGGGGCGAAGGCGCAGATACGCAGTATTTT. Its translation: CASSWGEGADTQYF.